These 14 T cell receptor beta chains share one sample of origin, sequenced in a study of cytomegalovirus exposure and HLA in healthy donors. Researchers ran the PCR with 60 Vbeta and 13 Jbeta primers. Some clones are missing from TCRdb's copy, which holds only in-frame ones; the method was immunoSEQ multiplex PCR. In the table there are 150,000 to 250,000 clones, around 77% of which are singletons. What was sequenced was PBMCs. These receptor sequences come from a man aged 25-45 years in good health and CMV-seronegative.

With respect to this clone: At the DNA level, this CDR3 is encoded by other sequences in the same sample as well. The rearrangement uses TRBV7-2 and TRBJ1-2; D not resolved. Germline V gene sequence: CDR1 SGHTA, CDR2 FQGNSA. Trimming took off 1 base at V and 1 base at J, with 4 bases between the two ends. The CDR3 runs 13 residues. The CDR3 is CASSLVLNYGYTF. Here the CDR3 DNA reads TGTGCCAGCAGCTTAGTACTTAACTATGGCTACACCTTC.

This clone was picked up a small number of times. The rearrangement joins TRBV19 to TRBJ1-5; TRBD1 might be the D (6 bases). Trimming removed 3 bases at V and 0 bases at J, with 15 bases between. Germline CDR1 is LNHDA and CDR2 is SQIVND (reference sequence). This CDR3 comprises 17 residues. The CDR3 is CASSMGAALGSNQPQHF. The CDR3 DNA is TGTGCCAGTAGTATGGGGGCCGCGTTGGGTAGCAATCAGCCCCAGCATTTT.

This clone occurred a few times. The genes are TRBV5-6 and TRBJ2-1; D is possibly TRBD2 (6 bases). The V and J ends lost 4 bases and 0 bases respectively, with 14 bases between them. Germline-derived CDR1 and CDR2 are SGHDT and YYEEEE. The CDR3 sequence is 16 residues long. For the CDR3, the DNA is TGTGCCAGCAGCGACTTCCGGGGGAGCTCCTACAATGAGCAGTTCTTC. Translating it yields CASSDFRGSSYNEQFF.

The sample holds one count of this clone. The chain couples TRBV2 to TRBJ2-7; 7 nucleotides agree with TRBD1. CDR3 length: 14 amino acids. Germline CDR1 and CDR2: SNHLY and FYNNEI. V shed 7 bases, J shed 2 bases, and the junction held 8 bases outside the gene matches. The CDR3 region has the DNA TGTGCCAGCAAGGACCTGGGACAGACCTACGAGCAGTACTTC. It yields the protein CASKDLGQTYEQYF.

V usage is TRBV30 and J usage is TRBJ1-5; no firm D call. Germline V gene sequence: CDR1 GTSNPN, CDR2 SVGIG (reference sequence). Trimming pared 1 base from V and 8 bases from J, leaving 12 bases between. The CDR3 totals 13 residues. The DNA of the CDR3 is TGTGCCTGGAGTGCAAACACGCCAGAGCCCCAGCATTTT. Encoded protein: CAWSANTPEPQHF.

This sequence joins TRBV2 and TRBJ2-2; 8 bases agree with TRBD2. Germline V gives CDR1 SNHLY, CDR2 FYNNEI. This CDR3 contains 14 residues. Trimming cost V 9 bases and J 5 bases; bases outside gene matches: 8. The CDR3 spells CASREGHRTGELFF. The CDR3 DNA follows: TGTGCCAGTCGGGAGGGCCATAGGACCGGGGAGCTGTTTTTT.

The rearrangement uses TRBV5-1 and TRBJ2-7, with D tentatively TRBD1 (6 bases). With 0 bases removed from V and 3 bases from J, the gap between germline ends came to 13 bases. Germline CDR1 SGHRS, CDR2 YFSETQ. The CDR3 contains 15 residues. The CDR3 sequence is CASSLAGTNLYEQYF. The CDR3 DNA follows: TGCGCCAGCAGCTTGGCGGGGACAAACCTCTACGAGCAGTACTTC.

This clone appeared a few times. The chain links TRBV5-1 to TRBJ2-7; 7 nucleotides line up with TRBD1. The CDR3 is 14 amino acids. V lost 4 bases and J lost 0; bases outside the gene matches: 4. Germline assignment: CDR1 SGHRS and CDR2 YFSETQ. CDR3 loop: CASSQDRRSYEQYF. CDR3 nucleotides: TGCGCCAGCAGCCAGGACAGGCGCTCCTACGAGCAGTACTTC.

This clone was counted a few times. The chain employs TRBV6-1 and TRBJ2-1; D possibly corresponds to TRBD1 (6 bases). The germline gives CDR1 MNHNS, CDR2 SASEGT. CDR3 length: 13 amino acids. The V and J ends lost 4 bases and 12 bases respectively, with 16 bases between them. The CDR3 DNA is TGTGCCAGCAGTGCTAGCCCCAGGGGCGCGCAGTTCTTC. This gives the protein CASSASPRGAQFF.

The V and J genes are TRBV18 and TRBJ2-5, with 10 bases aligning to TRBD2. This CDR3 has 14 residues. CDR1 and CDR2 (germline): KGHSH, LQKENI. V trimming: 3 bases; J trimming: 5 bases; junction bases outside the gene matches: 3. The DNA for the CDR3 is TGTGCCAGCTCACCCCTAGCGGGAGTGGAGACCCAGTACTTC. Its protein product is CASSPLAGVETQYF.

The chain recombines TRBV27 with TRBJ1-5; unclear D gene. Trimming stripped 2 bases from V and 5 bases from J, with 13 bases between. The CDR3 contains 15 residues. Per the germline V gene, CDR1 is MNHEY and CDR2 is SMNVEV (reference sequence). DNA of the CDR3: TGTGCCAGCAGTTTAGATTGGAGCGGGCATCAGCCCCAGCATTTT. Amino acid sequence: CASSLDWSGHQPQHF.

The rearrangement uses TRBV25-1 and TRBJ2-7, with D tentatively TRBD1 (6 bases). V was shortened by 2 bases and J by 1 base, with 12 bases between the two germline ends. This CDR3 comprises 15 residues. Germline CDR1 is MGHDK and CDR2 is SYGVNS. The CDR3 spells CASSEKDRKSYEQYF. CDR3 nucleotides: TGTGCCAGCAGTGAAAAGGACAGAAAATCCTACGAGCAGTACTTC.

The chain couples TRBV6-5 to TRBJ2-3; D remains ambiguous. Germline V gives CDR1 MNHEY, CDR2 SVGAGI. Between the trimmed V and J ends, which lost 5 bases and 0 bases, there was a span of 9 bases. CDR3 length: 14 amino acids. In DNA, the CDR3 is TGTGCCAGCAGTCGAACCGGGAGCACAGATACGCAGTATTTT. Amino acid sequence: CASSRTGSTDTQYF.

Note on this clone: This CDR3 is also generated by other DNA sequences in the sample. The V call is TRBV7-2, the J call TRBJ1-5, with 8 bases lining up with TRBD1. CDR1 and CDR2 from the germline V gene are SGHTA and FQGNSA. The J segment lost 4 bases and the V segment lost 4 bases, leaving 0 bases of the junction unmatched. The CDR3 has 13 residues. The CDR3 DNA reads as TGTGCCAGCAGCTACAGGGGGAATCAGCCCCAGCATTTT. The encoded protein is CASSYRGNQPQHF.